This entry is about one T cell receptor beta chain. Its cognate antigen is unknown. With the Oncomine TCR Beta short-read assay, DNA from cultured CD4+ T cells was sequenced. TCRdb called the PCR reads again in MiXCR, with one record for every CDR3 protein. The sample lists roughly 19,000 distinct CDR3 sequences, 53% occurring once. Germline V gene lookup returns CDR1 MNHEY and CDR2 SVGAGI. CDR3 length equals 20 residues. V was clipped by 0 bases and J by 0 bases, with 18 bases between them. The sample originates from a study of vaccination and CD4 T cells after COVID-19. The overall study: A positive SARS-CoV-2 nasal swab PCR result was recorded for each convalescent patient; about 10 were mild and one severe. Samples taken post-COVID came a median 101 days after diagnosis, ranging from 35 to 161.

Treatment indicated: approximately nine-day PBMC culture with coronavirus spike peptide pools or control peptides (ViraFEST assay). Sequenced here: CD4+ T cells from blood, cultured in vitro, sampled before SARS-CoV-2 vaccination. The clonotype was recovered from a human donor who had recovered from COVID-19. V usage is TRBV6-5 and J usage is TRBJ1-6, with D unclear. The CDR3 reads CASSYSQSARPSSYNSPLHF. CDR3 DNA: TGTGCCAGCAGTTACTCGCAGTCGGCCCGACCAAGCTCCTATAATTCACCCCTCCACTTT.